The 3 T cell receptor beta chains presented below share a single source sample, sequenced in a study of technical replicates of blood from several donors (TCRdb year 2017). Receptors were amplified or captured by the immunoSEQ multiplex PCR assay. TCRdb retrieved this table from immuneACCESS and kept in-frame rearrangements only. Not all clones are present; in checked studies, unresolved V genes account for under half, and no reason is known for the remainder. Present in this sample are about 66,000 clones, over 75% of which were seen just once. The ten largest clones represent roughly 4.6% of the sample. The sequenced material came from PBMCs. All receptors derive from a human donor in good health. Some clones in this sample may be carry-over from other donors' samples.

The chain employs TRBV7-3 and TRBJ2-4; TRBD2 is a possible D gene (7 bases). CDR1 is SGHTA, CDR2 FQGTGA, per germline. The CDR3 runs to 15 residues. Trimming shortened V by 1 base and J by 1 base, and 8 bases separated the two germline ends. CDR3 sequence: CASSLKGGAKNIQYF. The CDR3 DNA is TGTGCCAGCAGCTTAAAGGGGGGGGCCAAAAACATTCAGTACTTC.

The chain employs TRBV5-8 and TRBJ2-7; tentatively, D is TRBD2 (5 bases). The germline V gene encodes CDR1 SGHTS and CDR2 YDEGEE. Trimming stripped 2 bases from V and 2 bases from J, with 17 bases between. CDR3 size: 16 residues. The CDR3 sequence is CASSFVTDFRAYEQYF. In DNA form, the CDR3 reads TGTGCCAGCAGCTTCGTTACGGACTTTCGGGCCTACGAGCAGTACTTC.

This clone was observed a few times. CDR3: CASGARLGTGGTGELFF. CDR3 DNA: TGTGCCAGCGGCGCTCGACTCGGGACAGGGGGGACCGGGGAGCTGTTTTTT. The chain is built from TRBV11-2 and TRBJ2-2; 11 bases line up with TRBD1. Germline CDR1 SGHAT, CDR2 FQNNGV. The V segment lost 8 bases and the J segment 5 bases; nucleotides outside the gene matches: 13. The CDR3 length is 17 residues.